This T cell receptor (beta chain) was identified during a study of blood T cell repertoires in COVID-19. Study-wide background: From T cells, B-cell-depleted T cells, or PBMCs came the material, which was cDNA or gDNA.

This table comes from immunoSEQ multiplex PCR, and its TCRdb copy is limited to in-frame clones, with some not included. The table records over 250,000 clones, approximately 89% of them present only once. V was clipped by 1 base and J by 5 bases; unmatched bases: 15. The CDR3 runs to 19 residues. Germline V CDR1 and CDR2: SGHNT, YENEEA. The genes are TRBV11-3 and TRBJ2-7; 12 bases match TRBD1. The sample comprised peripheral blood. The source of this sequence is a woman aged 70 to 79 with COVID-19, enrolled during active disease. The CDR3 region has the DNA TGTGCCAGCAGCTTAGCTGTAATAACCGGGACAGGGGGCTTCGACGAGCAGTACTTC. Translation gives CASSLAVITGTGGFDEQYF.